Below, one TCR beta chain is given with its context. Its antigen is unknown. TCR beta VDJ combinations and CDR3 sequences were profiled from genomic DNA. TCRdb used MiXCR to reprocess the reads, holding one entry per CDR3 protein. The sample consists of approximately 190,000 distinct CDR3 sequences, over 60% of them appearing once. This sample is drawn from a study of CD8+CD57+ T cells in acquired aplastic anemia. Study context: The average for DNA from sorted CD4+ and CD8+ cells was around 3.5 ug.

CDR1 and CDR2 (germline): LNHDA, SQIVND (reference sequence). J gave up 5 bases and V 3 bases, and 7 bases lay outside the gene matches. There are 15 residues in the CDR3. Regarding the study as a whole: Researchers reported that CD8+ Simpson's diversity was not significantly different in patients versus controls.

Sample: sorted CD4+, CD8+, or CD8+CD57+ T cells (not recorded which) from PBMCs. The chain uses TRBV19 and TRBJ2-7; TRBD2 matches 10 bases. This TCR was sampled from a human donor with severe aplastic anemia or a healthy control (not recorded which). CDR3 bases: TGTGCCAGTAGTATCGTTGTAGCGGGAGGAAACGAGCAGTACTTC. It specifies CASSIVVAGGNEQYF.